The rows below give T cell receptor beta chains drawn from one sample of a study of CD8 T cells in Susac syndrome. TCRdb re-called the immunoSEQ multiplex PCR reads with MiXCR, one entry per CDR3 protein. Among about 120,000 distinct CDR3 sequences listed, about 95% were seen once. The sample was CD8+ T cells from PBMCs. These receptors came from a human donor with Susac syndrome. Both conserved end residues are part of each CDR3. A D gene is named only where the DNA matches it firmly. A row's size may be missing; if present it is once, few, many or a size class.

clone_size d_call j_call v_call cdr3_aa cdr3_nt
. . TRBJ2-1 TRBV11-2 CASSPAGTYNEQFF TGTGCCAGCAGCCCCGCAGGCACCTACAATGAGCAGTTCTTC
once . TRBJ1-2 TRBV6-1 CASSRRNYGYTF TGTGCCAGCAGCCGACGGAACTATGGCTACACCTTC
. . TRBJ2-7 TRBV7-2 CASSPLDISYEQYF TGTGCCAGCAGCCCCTTGGACATCTCCTACGAGCAGTACTTC
. TRBD1 TRBJ2-4 TRBV9 CASSQEMTGGVKNIQYF TGTGCCAGCAGCCAAGAGATGACAGGGGGCGTCAAAAACATTCAGTACTTC
. . TRBJ2-7 TRBV7-9 CASSSGERLYEQYF TGTGCCAGCAGCTCCGGTGAACGGCTCTACGAGCAGTACTTC
. . TRBJ2-7 TRBV9 CASSVAGGFDEQYF TGTGCCAGCAGCGTAGCTGGAGGGTTCGACGAGCAGTACTTC
. . TRBJ2-3 TRBV7-8 CASTVLGGVRTDTQYF TGTGCCAGCACCGTCCTGGGAGGTGTTCGCACAGATACGCAGTATTTT
. . TRBJ1-5 TRBV15 CATSLSYSNQPQHF TGTGCCACCAGTCTGTCGTATAGCAATCAGCCCCAGCATTTT
. . TRBJ2-7 TRBV29-1 CSVGDSLSYEQYF TGCAGCGTTGGAGACAGTCTCTCCTACGAGCAGTACTTC
. . TRBJ1-2 TRBV29-1 CSVPDSVHYGYTF TGCAGCGTTCCTGACAGCGTCCACTATGGCTACACCTTC
. . TRBJ1-2 TRBV29-1 CSVPPPTNYGYTF TGCAGCGTTCCCCCCCCGACTAACTATGGCTACACCTTC
. TRBD1 TRBJ2-1 TRBV29-1 CSVDGDRGFYEQFF TGCAGCGTTGATGGGGACAGGGGGTTCTACGAGCAGTTCTTC
. . TRBJ2-5 TRBV15 CATSRDTSAETQYF TGTGCCACCAGCAGAGATACATCGGCAGAGACCCAGTACTTC
. . TRBJ2-7 TRBV7-8 CASTSRARGGEQYF TGTGCCAGCACCTCCCGGGCCAGGGGAGGCGAGCAGTACTTC
once . TRBJ2-1 TRBV30 CAWSGTASYNEQFF TGTGCCTGGAGTGGGACAGCCTCCTACAATGAGCAGTTCTTC
. . TRBJ2-7 TRBV9 CASSGGDSNYEQYF TGTGCCAGCAGCGGTGGGGACTCCAACTACGAGCAGTACTTC
. . TRBJ2-7 TRBV6-6 CASSPAGEGAFEQYF TGTGCCAGCAGTCCCGCGGGGGAGGGGGCGTTCGAGCAGTACTTC
. TRBD2 TRBJ2-1 TRBV12-5 CASGLGLAGRNEQFF TGTGCTAGTGGCCTGGGACTAGCGGGGAGAAATGAGCAGTTCTTC
once . TRBJ2-7 TRBV4-3 CASSQDMPDYEQYF TGCGCCAGCAGCCAAGACATGCCTGACTACGAGCAGTACTTC
. . TRBJ2-1 TRBV12-3/TRBV12-4 CASSTGTPYNEQFF TGTGCCAGCAGTACCGGGACCCCCTACAATGAGCAGTTCTTC
. . TRBJ2-2 TRBV3-1 CASSPTRKTGELFF TGTGCCAGCAGCCCAACGAGGAAGACCGGGGAGCTGTTTTTT
. . TRBJ2-1 TRBV12-3/TRBV12-4 CASSVGQGNEQFF TGTGCCAGCAGTGTGGGGCAAGGGAATGAGCAGTTCTTC
once TRBD1 TRBJ1-6 TRBV10-2 CASSKDRGSSYNSPLHF TGCGCCAGCAGTAAAGACAGGGGGTCCTCCTATAATTCACCCCTCCACTTT
. . TRBJ1-5 TRBV4-1 CASSQDFTRGPHQPQHF TGCGCCAGCAGCCAAGATTTCACCAGGGGCCCCCATCAGCCCCAGCATTTT
. TRBD2 TRBJ2-3 TRBV12-5 CASGTLGTRLTSSTDTQYF TGTGCTAGTGGTACCCTCGGGACTAGACTTACTTCTAGCACAGATACGCAGTATTTT
. . TRBJ1-2 TRBV2 CASSPQEVVYGYTF TGTGCCAGCAGTCCACAGGAGGTGGTCTATGGCTACACCTTC
. . TRBJ2-3 TRBV2 CASSEGLTDTQYF TGTGCCAGCAGTGAGGGGCTCACCGATACGCAGTATTTT
. . TRBJ1-6 TRBV6-5 CASGGYYNSPLHF TGTGCCAGCGGGGGTTACTATAATTCACCCCTCCACTTT
. . TRBJ1-1 TRBV4-2 CASSQAAGSVTEAFF TGTGCCAGCAGCCAAGCCGCAGGGTCCGTCACTGAAGCTTTCTTT
. . TRBJ2-2 TRBV5-1 CASSLEASADTGELFF TGCGCCAGCAGCTTGGAGGCTAGCGCCGACACCGGGGAGCTGTTTTTT
. . TRBJ1-1 TRBV9 CASSPGEVNTEAFF TGTGCCAGCAGCCCAGGGGAGGTGAACACTGAAGCTTTCTTT
. . TRBJ2-7 TRBV19 CASRGSAYEQYF TGTGCCAGTAGGGGCAGCGCCTACGAGCAGTACTTC
. . TRBJ2-3 TRBV27 CASSPTQTDTQYF TGTGCCAGCAGTCCCACCCAAACAGATACGCAGTATTTT
. TRBD1 TRBJ2-7 TRBV9 CASSVKTGYEQYF TGTGCCAGCAGCGTAAAGACAGGGTACGAGCAGTACTTC
. TRBD1 TRBJ1-2 TRBV2 CARTGVVSYGYTF TGTGCCAGGACAGGGGTAGTAAGCTATGGCTACACCTTC
. TRBD1 TRBJ1-6 TRBV27 CASTPTGGNSPLHF TGTGCCAGCACCCCTACAGGGGGCAATTCACCCCTCCACTTT
. TRBD1 TRBJ1-5 TRBV20-1 CSASMDRGYNQPQHF TGCAGTGCTAGTATGGACAGGGGGTACAATCAGCCCCAGCATTTT
. . TRBJ2-5 TRBV7-9 CASTRETQYF TGTGCCAGCACAAGGGAGACCCAGTACTTC
. . TRBJ2-7 TRBV27 CASSLSPAYEQYF TGTGCCAGCAGTTTGTCACCTGCCTACGAGCAGTACTTC
. . TRBJ2-7 TRBV4-1 CASSQGGFYEQYF TGCGCCAGCAGCCAAGGAGGGTTCTACGAGCAGTACTTC
. . TRBJ1-2 TRBV2 CASSDGGTLNYGYTF TGTGCCAGCAGCGACGGGGGTACCCTTAACTATGGCTACACCTTC
. . TRBJ2-3 TRBV19 CASSYEQVADTQYF TGTGCCAGTAGTTATGAACAGGTGGCAGATACGCAGTATTTT
. . TRBJ2-1 TRBV6-5 CASSYGQSNNEQFF TGTGCCAGCAGTTATGGTCAGAGTAACAATGAGCAGTTCTTC
once TRBD1 TRBJ1-1 TRBV15 CATSDRANTEAFF TGTGCCACCAGTGACAGGGCGAACACTGAAGCTTTCTTT
. . TRBJ2-7 TRBV7-9 CASSLIANYEQYF TGTGCCAGCAGCTTAATAGCCAACTACGAGCAGTACTTC
. . TRBJ2-1 TRBV19 CASSIGQINEQFF TGTGCCAGTAGTATCGGCCAGATCAATGAGCAGTTCTTC
. . TRBJ1-4 TRBV6-5 CASRSQGFHEKLFF TGTGCCAGCAGATCACAGGGTTTCCATGAAAAACTGTTTTTT
. . TRBJ1-2 TRBV15 CATSPSRGLGYGYTF TGTGCCACCAGCCCTAGTCGGGGGCTCGGCTATGGCTACACCTTC
. . TRBJ2-7 TRBV10-2 CASSESSTQSYEQYF TGCGCCAGCAGTGAGTCTTCGACACAATCCTACGAGCAGTACTTC
few . TRBJ2-7 TRBV20-1 CSALGQASYEQYF TGCAGTGCCCTGGGCCAGGCCTCCTACGAGCAGTACTTC
few . TRBJ2-1 TRBV28 CASRDNEQFF TGTGCCAGCCGGGACAATGAGCAGTTCTTC
. TRBD1 TRBJ1-2 TRBV30 CAWEGGTAIYGYTF TGTGCCTGGGAAGGAGGGACAGCAATCTATGGCTACACCTTC
. TRBD2 TRBJ2-1 TRBV4-2 CASSYSGASSYNEQFF TGTGCCAGCAGCTACAGCGGGGCAAGTTCCTACAATGAGCAGTTCTTC
. TRBD2 TRBJ2-1 TRBV4-3 CASSQEPGGTYNEQFF TGCGCCAGCAGCCAAGAGCCGGGGGGGACCTACAATGAGCAGTTCTTC
. TRBD1 TRBJ1-6 TRBV27 CASTQSGGAYSPLHF TGTGCCAGCACACAATCAGGGGGCGCGTACTCACCCCTCCACTTT
. . TRBJ1-3 TRBV9 CASSVGDGYSGNTIYF TGTGCCAGCAGCGTAGGAGACGGTTACTCTGGAAACACCATATATTTT
once TRBD2 TRBJ2-3 TRBV7-9 CASSPSGGADTDTQYF TGTGCCAGCAGCCCTAGCGGGGGGGCAGACACAGATACGCAGTATTTT
few . TRBJ2-7 TRBV11-2 CASSLTHEQYF TGTGCCAGCAGCCTCACACACGAGCAGTACTTC
once TRBD1 TRBJ2-1 TRBV29-1 CSVGGTGVRDEQFF TGCAGCGTGGGGGGGACAGGGGTTCGGGATGAGCAGTTCTTC
. TRBD2 TRBJ2-1 TRBV6-2/TRBV6-3 CASSAKRGRSYNEQFF TGTGCCAGCAGTGCAAAGCGGGGGCGATCCTACAATGAGCAGTTCTTC